This T cell receptor beta chain was identified in a study of T-cell reconstitution after alpha-beta-depleted transplantation in children. This clonotype was seen a few times. Researchers prepared the TCRbeta library using unique molecular identifiers, the study reports. TCRdb passed the PCR reads through MiXCR, listing each CDR3 protein once. The sample has some 640,000 distinct CDR3 sequences, 15% to 20% seen once. Germline V lookup: CDR1 WNHNN, CDR2 SYGVQD (reference sequence). This CDR3 contains 12 residues. With 4 bases removed from V and 8 bases from J, the gap between germline ends came to 11 bases.

The sequences come from PBMCs from the stem cell graft donor, collected from the stem cell graft. The origin of this receptor is a human donor who donated a stem cell graft to a child with acute myeloid leukemia. This chain links TRBV10-1 with TRBJ1-2, with D possibly being TRBD1 (5 bases). CDR3 coding DNA: TGCGCCAGCAGTGGCGACAGTCGAGGCTACACCTTC. Its translation is CASSGDSRGYTF.